The rows below give T cell receptor beta chains drawn from one sample of a study of T cells after yellow fever vaccination. TCRdb re-called the 5' RACE reads with MiXCR, one entry per CDR3 protein. The table records about 320,000 distinct CDR3 sequences, 3.5% to 4.5% of them present only once. The source was PBMCs, collected 15 days after the yellow fever booster vaccination. The origin of the receptors is a man aged 18-30 years who received the YFV17D yellow fever vaccine. Both conserved end residues are part of each CDR3. The D gene is left open where the match is weak. The listing skips clone size in some rows; elsewhere it reads once, few, many or a size class.

abundance: many; v_gene: TRBV7-6; j_gene: TRBJ2-4; d_gene: .; CDR3nt: TGTGCCAGCAGCCCCCGGCCGGGAGAACTAGCCAAAAACATTCAGTACTTC; CDR3aa: CASSPRPGELAKNIQYF
abundance: many; v_gene: TRBV12-3/TRBV12-4; j_gene: TRBJ2-3; d_gene: .; CDR3nt: TGTGCCAGCAGTTCCTCCGGTCAGGGAGGCAAGTATTTT; CDR3aa: CASSSSGQGGKYF
abundance: few; v_gene: TRBV5-1; j_gene: TRBJ2-1; d_gene: TRBD2; CDR3nt: TGCGCCAGCAGCGCGGGAGGGGGTAAGCGCTACAATGAGCAGTTCTTC; CDR3aa: CASSAGGGKRYNEQFF
abundance: many; v_gene: TRBV7-6; j_gene: TRBJ2-6; d_gene: .; CDR3nt: TGTGCCAGCAGCTTATTTTCGACAGGACCCTCTGGGGCCAACGTCCTGACTTTC; CDR3aa: CASSLFSTGPSGANVLTF
abundance: many; v_gene: TRBV4-3; j_gene: TRBJ2-1; d_gene: .; CDR3nt: TGCGCCAGCAGCCCAACCCTTGGACGGAACTACAATGAGCAGTTCTTC; CDR3aa: CASSPTLGRNYNEQFF
abundance: .; v_gene: TRBV20-1; j_gene: TRBJ2-3; d_gene: TRBD2; CDR3nt: TGCAGTGCGGGAGCGGGGTTCACAGATACGCAGTATTTT; CDR3aa: CSAGAGFTDTQYF
abundance: many; v_gene: TRBV7-9; j_gene: TRBJ2-2; d_gene: TRBD2; CDR3nt: TGTGCCAGCAGCCGGAGCGGGGGGGCTGCCGGGGAGCTGTTTTTT; CDR3aa: CASSRSGGAAGELFF
abundance: many; v_gene: TRBV4-1; j_gene: TRBJ2-7; d_gene: TRBD2; CDR3nt: TGCGCCAGCAGCCCCCCGGGGGGTAGCGGAGGCTACGAGCAGTACTTC; CDR3aa: CASSPPGGSGGYEQYF
abundance: few; v_gene: TRBV7-2; j_gene: TRBJ1-4; d_gene: .; CDR3nt: TGTGCCAGCGGGTGGGGTAATGAAAAACTGTTTTTT; CDR3aa: CASGWGNEKLFF
abundance: few; v_gene: TRBV29-1; j_gene: TRBJ2-3; d_gene: .; CDR3nt: TGCAGCGTTGCTTGGGACGACACAGATACGCAGTATTTT; CDR3aa: CSVAWDDTDTQYF
abundance: many; v_gene: TRBV29-1; j_gene: TRBJ1-1; d_gene: TRBD1; CDR3nt: TGCAGCGTTGAATTGGGGCAGGGGGGGAGAAGTTTCTTT; CDR3aa: CSVELGQGGRSFF
abundance: many; v_gene: TRBV9; j_gene: TRBJ2-5; d_gene: TRBD1; CDR3nt: TGTGCCAGCAGTGGAAGACAGGGGGCAGAGACCCAGTACTTC; CDR3aa: CASSGRQGAETQYF
abundance: .; v_gene: TRBV19; j_gene: TRBJ1-6; d_gene: .; CDR3nt: TGTGCCAGTAGTGGTACAGGGTCTCGGGATTCACCCCTCCACTTT; CDR3aa: CASSGTGSRDSPLHF
abundance: few; v_gene: TRBV7-2; j_gene: TRBJ2-5; d_gene: TRBD2; CDR3nt: TGTGCCAGCAGTGGGGCTAGCGGGGGAGAGACCCAGTACTTC; CDR3aa: CASSGASGGETQYF
abundance: many; v_gene: TRBV24-1; j_gene: TRBJ1-2; d_gene: .; CDR3nt: TGTGCCACCAGTCGGGGGACGAACTATGGCTACACCTTC; CDR3aa: CATSRGTNYGYTF
abundance: many; v_gene: TRBV7-2; j_gene: TRBJ2-1; d_gene: .; CDR3nt: TGTGCCAGCCGTCCGGTTGGGGTCAATGAGCAGTTCTTC; CDR3aa: CASRPVGVNEQFF
abundance: many; v_gene: TRBV5-1; j_gene: TRBJ1-2; d_gene: TRBD1; CDR3nt: TGCGCCAGCAGCTCGCTGACAGGGCCGCATGGCTACACCTTC; CDR3aa: CASSSLTGPHGYTF
abundance: few; v_gene: TRBV20-1; j_gene: TRBJ2-3; d_gene: .; CDR3nt: TGCAGTGCTAGAGAACCGGGACTCCGCCGTGCAGATACGCAGTATTTT; CDR3aa: CSAREPGLRRADTQYF
abundance: .; v_gene: TRBV5-1; j_gene: TRBJ1-1; d_gene: .; CDR3nt: TGCGCCAGCAGCTCCGCCCCGACAGGCTATCCTGAAGCTTTCTTT; CDR3aa: CASSSAPTGYPEAFF
abundance: many; v_gene: TRBV6-5; j_gene: TRBJ2-1; d_gene: .; CDR3nt: TGTGCCAGCAGTTACGGGACTGATTTTGTTGAGCAGTTCTTC; CDR3aa: CASSYGTDFVEQFF
abundance: many; v_gene: TRBV5-6; j_gene: TRBJ2-5; d_gene: .; CDR3nt: TGTGCCAGCAGCCCTGAGTCCCGGGACATTGGGACCCAGTACTTC; CDR3aa: CASSPESRDIGTQYF
abundance: .; v_gene: TRBV5-1; j_gene: TRBJ1-5; d_gene: .; CDR3nt: TGCGCCAGCAGCTTGATGACCGGCCGGAATCAGCCCCAGCATTTT; CDR3aa: CASSLMTGRNQPQHF
abundance: many; v_gene: TRBV18; j_gene: TRBJ2-5; d_gene: TRBD1; CDR3nt: TGTGCCAGCTCACCGAGACAGGGGGAGGGAGAGACCCAGTACTTC; CDR3aa: CASSPRQGEGETQYF
abundance: many; v_gene: TRBV6-5; j_gene: TRBJ2-5; d_gene: .; CDR3nt: TGTGCCAGCAGCCATCCCCCCAGGTCGGGGGCGAAAGAGACCCAGTACTTC; CDR3aa: CASSHPPRSGAKETQYF
abundance: .; v_gene: TRBV20-1; j_gene: TRBJ1-5; d_gene: TRBD1; CDR3nt: TGCAGTGCTCCGGGACAGGGATGGGGTCAGCCCCAGCATTTT; CDR3aa: CSAPGQGWGQPQHF
abundance: many; v_gene: TRBV7-6; j_gene: TRBJ2-6; d_gene: .; CDR3nt: TGTGCCAGCAGCTTAGCGACCCTAGCCCAAACATCTGGGGCCAACGTCCTGACTTTC; CDR3aa: CASSLATLAQTSGANVLTF
abundance: .; v_gene: TRBV5-4; j_gene: TRBJ2-2; d_gene: .; CDR3nt: TGTGCCAGCAGCTTCCAGTTGACCGGGGAGCTGTTTTTT; CDR3aa: CASSFQLTGELFF
abundance: many; v_gene: TRBV24-1; j_gene: TRBJ1-1; d_gene: TRBD1; CDR3nt: TGTGCCACCATGGAGACAGGGGGCACTGAAGCTTTCTTT; CDR3aa: CATMETGGTEAFF